The clone carrying this T cell receptor beta chain came up many times. What it binds is not known. The sample is drawn from a study of response to subunit inactivated influenza vaccine. Study-level results: Few additional T cells are recruited per seasonal influenza vaccination, authors suggested.

Germline CDR1 is SQVTM and CDR2 is ANQGSEA. V was trimmed by 7 bases and J by 2 bases, leaving 14 bases between them. This CDR3 contains 13 residues. Using its own MiXCR run on the RT-PCR reads, TCRdb lists one record per CDR3 protein. This table has about 530,000 distinct CDR3 sequences, about an eighth appearing once. The chain is built from TRBV29-1 and TRBJ2-5; a weak D match, TRBD1 (6 bases). This TCR was recovered from a middle-aged man who received an inactivated influenza vaccine. Source: PBMCs from blood, taken 40 to 50 days after vaccination. This chain's CDR3 is CSGDRQGQETQYF. The CDR3 bases are TGCAGCGGTGACAGGCAAGGGCAAGAGACCCAGTACTTC.